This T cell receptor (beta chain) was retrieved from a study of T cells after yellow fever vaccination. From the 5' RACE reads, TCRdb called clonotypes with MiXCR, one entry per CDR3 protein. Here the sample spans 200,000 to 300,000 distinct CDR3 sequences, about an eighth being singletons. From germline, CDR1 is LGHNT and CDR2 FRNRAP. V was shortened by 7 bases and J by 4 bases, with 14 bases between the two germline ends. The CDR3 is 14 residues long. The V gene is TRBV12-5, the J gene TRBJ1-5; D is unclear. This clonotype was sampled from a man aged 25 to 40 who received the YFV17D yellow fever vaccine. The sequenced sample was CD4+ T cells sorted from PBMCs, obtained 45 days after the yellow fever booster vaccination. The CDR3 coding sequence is TGTGCTAGTGCCCTCAGTCAAGCAAATCAGCCCCAGCATTTT. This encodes CASALSQANQPQHF.